These 21 T cell receptor beta chains were sequenced from one sample in a study of post-analysis software for immune sequencing data. Study-wide findings and caveats: Four to six TRBV segments, including TRBV5-6, TRBV5-1 and TRBV20-1, were more frequent in patients than controls.

The antigens for these receptors are not known. The TCR beta cDNA libraries carried unique molecular identifiers. In TCRdb, the PCR reads were re-called with MiXCR into one record per CDR3 protein. The data show about 570,000 distinct CDR3 sequences, less than 40% seen once. What was sequenced was blood. These receptors were obtained from a girl under 18 with multiple sclerosis.

This clonotype was found many times. The chain joins TRBV29-1 to TRBJ2-6, with D hard to call. Per germline, CDR1 SQVTM and CDR2 ANQGSEA. The CDR3 is 13 residues long. V lost 3 bases and J 0 bases, leaving 3 bases between the germline ends. CDR3 DNA: TGCAGCGTTGAGATCTCTGGGGCCAACGTCCTGACTTTC. Its protein is CSVEISGANVLTF.

There are a few counts of this clonotype. The chain links TRBV10-3 to TRBJ2-5; 7 nucleotides align to TRBD2. CDR3 length: 13 amino acids. Looked up from germline, CDR1 is ENHRY and CDR2 is SYGVKD. The V and J ends lost 6 bases and 1 base, in that order; junction bases with no gene match: 2. The CDR3 coding sequence is TGTGCCATCAGCACGGGAGGCCAAGAGACCCAGTACTTC. This codes for CAISTGGQETQYF.

V is TRBV29-1 and J is TRBJ2-3; D unclear. The germline V gene encodes CDR1 SQVTM and CDR2 ANQGSEA. With 7 bases removed from V and 5 bases from J, the gap between germline ends came to 7 bases. This CDR3 has 10 amino acids. The CDR3 spells CSGRLDTQYF. The CDR3 DNA follows: TGCAGCGGGCGATTAGATACGCAGTATTTT.

This rearrangement joins TRBV27 to TRBJ1-2; no clear D. The germline V gene encodes CDR1 MNHEY and CDR2 SMNVEV (reference sequence). The CDR3 spans 16 residues. V was pared by 8 bases and J by 5 bases, with 24 bases between. In DNA form, the CDR3 reads TGTGCCAGCGCCACCGTGAGAGACGGGTTTCAGTATGGCTACACCTTC. Encoded protein: CASATVRDGFQYGYTF.

This clonotype was observed a few times. V is TRBV6-5 and J is TRBJ2-1; 10 positions agree with TRBD1. CDR3 size: 17 residues. The V and J ends lost 6 bases and 3 bases, in that order; junction bases with no gene match: 11. Germline CDR1 reads MNHEY; CDR2 reads SVGAGI. The DNA for the CDR3 is TGTGCCAGCAGGCCAGACAGGGGGCGATATAGCTACAATGAGCAGTTCTTC. It yields the protein CASRPDRGRYSYNEQFF.

The genes are TRBV6-1 and TRBJ2-3, with D perhaps TRBD1 (5 bases). CDR1 is MNHNS, CDR2 SASEGT, per germline. The CDR3 sequence is 14 residues long. V was clipped by 3 bases and J by 0 bases, with 7 bases between them. The CDR3 loop is CASSEGPSTDTQYF. In nucleotides, the CDR3 is TGTGCCAGCAGTGAGGGGCCAAGCACAGATACGCAGTATTTT.

This clonotype was found many times. The chain employs TRBV20-1 and TRBJ2-5; D ambiguous. Germline lookup yields CDR1 DFQATT and CDR2 SNEGSKA (reference sequence). The CDR3 has 11 residues. The V end was cut by 3 bases, the J end by 5 bases, with 7 bases between. This chain's CDR3 is CSASPEETQYF. The DNA for the CDR3 is TGCAGTGCTAGTCCCGAGGAGACCCAGTACTTC.

The genes are TRBV19 and TRBJ2-1; 9 nucleotides match TRBD2. CDR1 is LNHDA, CDR2 SQIVND, per germline (reference sequence). The CDR3 has 16 residues. The V gene end was trimmed by 5 bases and the J gene end by 8 bases; junction bases not matched to a gene: 13. This chain's CDR3 is CASSPPSAGGPDEQFF. In DNA form, the CDR3 reads TGTGCCAGTAGTCCTCCTTCGGCGGGGGGGCCCGATGAGCAGTTCTTC.

This clonotype was seen only a few times. The chain recombines TRBV28 with TRBJ2-7; D might be TRBD1 or TRBD2, each matching 5 bases. The germline V and J ends were trimmed by 6 bases and 6 bases, with 21 bases remaining between them. Germline-derived CDR1 and CDR2 are MDHEN and SYDVKM. The CDR3 extends over 15 amino acids. CDR3 sequence: CASRSRPGTASEQYF. CDR3 in DNA: TGTGCCAGCAGATCAAGACCAGGGACCGCGAGCGAGCAGTACTTC.

This clonotype was counted a few times. Written as DNA, the CDR3 is TGTGCCAGCATAGCGTCCCTCTCCTACAATGAGCAGTTCTTC. Its protein product is CASIASLSYNEQFF. The V and J genes are TRBV7-6 and TRBJ2-1; TRBD2 might be the D (5 bases). The CDR3 sequence is 14 residues long. Trimming took off 7 bases at V and 0 bases at J, with 10 bases between the two ends. Per the germline V gene, CDR1 is SGHVS and CDR2 is FNYEAQ.

The chain joins TRBV6-2 or TRBV6-3 to TRBJ1-5, with a tentative D call TRBD1 (6 bases). Germline CDR1 is MNHEY and CDR2 is SVGEGT. The V end was cut by 6 bases, the J end by 5 bases, with 11 bases between. This CDR3 has 13 amino acids. The DNA for the CDR3 is TGTGCCAGCAGGTATACAGGGTATCAGCCCCAGCATTTT. Protein sequence: CASRYTGYQPQHF.

In the case of this clonotype: A read error may account for a junction end that differs from germline. The V and J genes are TRBV20-1 and TRBJ1-6; D is perhaps TRBD1 (6 bases). Germline CDR1 is DFQATT and CDR2 is SNEGSKA (reference sequence). CDR3 length: 13 amino acids. CDR3 DNA sequence: TGCAGTGTTAAGTTGGGGGCTAATTCATCCCTCCACTTT. Its protein is CSVKLGANSSLHF.

The V call is TRBV18, the J call TRBJ1-2; 8 nucleotides align to TRBD1. This CDR3 spans 15 amino acids. The junction had 4 bases not matched to a gene; V was cut back by 1 base and J by 3 bases. CDR1 is KGHSH and CDR2 is LQKENI in the germline V gene. CDR3 in amino acids: CASSPRQGFDYGYTF. In DNA form, the CDR3 reads TGTGCCAGCTCACCACGACAGGGGTTCGACTATGGCTACACCTTC.

On this clonotype itself: Since a much larger clone is just one base distant, this may be a read error. The J gene is TRBJ2-1, the V gene TRBV6-1, with unresolved D. This CDR3 contains 15 residues. Germline CDR1 is MNHNS and CDR2 is SASEGT. Trimming pared 1 base from V and 10 bases from J, leaving 17 bases between. The CDR3 coding sequence is TGTGCCAGCAGTGAAGTTGAACGGTTCAGGCACGAGCAGTTCTTC. Its translation is CASSEVERFRHEQFF.

The chain employs TRBV7-8 and TRBJ2-3; D is ambiguous. This CDR3 is built from 15 residues. Germline V CDR1 and CDR2: SGHVS, FQNEAQ. With 1 base removed from V and 6 bases from J, the gap between germline ends came to 14 bases. The CDR3 region is CASSLENGLWDTQYF. CDR3 DNA: TGTGCCAGCAGCTTAGAAAATGGCCTTTGGGATACGCAGTATTTT. Using reference TRBV7-8 and TRBJ2-3 for the parts outside the CDR3, the full variable domain is GAGVSQSPRYKVAKRGQDVALRCDPISGHVSLFWYQQALGQGPEFLTYFQNEAQLDKSGLPSDRFFAERPEGSVSTLKIQRTQQEDSAVYLCASSLENGLWDTQYFGPGTRLTVL.

The chain uses TRBV6-1 and TRBJ1-6, with TRBD1 matching over 11 bases. This CDR3 region has 16 residues. The germline V gene has CDR1 MNHNS and CDR2 SASEGT. The trim removed 5 bases at V and 6 bases at J, leaving 6 bases unmatched. The CDR3, as DNA: TGTGCCAGCAGTCGTACGGACAGGGGGCTTAATTCACCCCTCCACTTT. Residues: CASSRTDRGLNSPLHF.

The V call is TRBV18, the J call TRBJ2-3; D is possibly TRBD2 (5 bases). The CDR3 is 17 residues long. The germline V and J ends were trimmed by 3 bases and 2 bases, with 18 bases remaining between them. Germline values: CDR1 KGHSH, CDR2 LQKENI. The CDR3 bases are TGTGCCAGCTCACCCCTGTCCAGGACTCCCTCCACAGATACGCAGTATTTT. This sequence encodes CASSPLSRTPSTDTQYF.

This clonotype was seen at least ten times. The CDR3 protein is CASKAKETQYF. The CDR3 DNA reads as TGTGCCAGTAAGGCCAAAGAGACCCAGTACTTC. V and J are TRBV10-3 and TRBJ2-5; D unclear. CDR1 and CDR2 from the germline V gene are ENHRY and SYGVKD. The CDR3 runs to 11 residues. V lost 10 bases to trimming and J lost 3 bases, with 9 bases between them.

This clonotype was seen only a few times. The rearrangement uses TRBV12-3 or TRBV12-4 and TRBJ2-6, with D uncertain. The length of the CDR3 is 14 residues. Trimming took 2 bases from V and 1 from J, leaving 3 bases between them. This CDR3 reads CASSLRSGANVLTF. The CDR3, as DNA: TGTGCCAGCAGTTTAAGGTCTGGGGCCAACGTCCTGACTTTC.

The rearrangement joins TRBV12-3 or TRBV12-4 to TRBJ2-5; D possibly corresponds to TRBD2 (6 bases). V gave up 5 bases and J gave up 2 bases, with 18 bases separating them. This CDR3 comprises 16 residues. The CDR3 DNA reads as TGTGCCAGCAGTGAACCTCGGAGGGGAGGACAAGAGACCCAGTACTTC. This sequence encodes CASSEPRRGGQETQYF.

J is TRBJ1-4 and V is TRBV6-6, with D hard to call. V lost 2 bases, J lost 4 bases, and 5 bases lay in between. Looked up from germline, CDR1 is MNHNY and CDR2 is SVGAGI (reference sequence). The CDR3 extends over 13 amino acids. This CDR3 reads CASSYRINEKLFF. Here the CDR3 DNA reads TGTGCCAGCAGTTACCGCATTAATGAAAAACTGTTTTTT.